This T cell receptor beta chain was recovered during a study of blood T cell repertoires in COVID-19. The overall study: Samples representing acute and convalescent COVID-19 were sourced from the United States, Italy and Spain. From T cells, B-cell-depleted T cells, or PBMCs came the material, which was cDNA or gDNA.

In the authors' methods: Cell counts per sample came from amplifying reference gene primers. The assay was immunoSEQ multiplex PCR, and TCRdb's table has in-frame clones only and misses some. V, J and clone size derive from that table, while D and trimming were established from the DNA sequence. The table shows fewer than 80,000 clones, with roughly nine tenths occurring only once. Source material: peripheral blood. The TCR sequence derives from a woman older than 75 with active or convalescent COVID-19.

The CDR3 DNA reads TGTGCCAGCAGTTTCAGGGGCGGTGGCTATGGCTACACCTTC. Translating it yields CASSFRGGGYGYTF. The V gene is TRBV28, the J gene TRBJ1-2, with D tentatively TRBD1 (6 bases). Germline-derived CDR1 and CDR2 are MDHEN and SYDVKM. V was cut by 3 bases and J by 4 bases, with 12 bases left in between. This CDR3 is 14 amino acids long.